The T cell receptor (beta chain) described here comes from a study of identical twins. Template switching created a universal primer site, and the cDNA included unique molecular identifiers. TCRdb used MiXCR to reprocess the 5' RACE reads, holding one entry per CDR3 protein. The table shows approximately 700,000 distinct CDR3 sequences, with 5.5% to 6.5% occurring only once. Germline V gives CDR1 SNHLY, CDR2 FYNNEI. The CDR3 length is 17 residues. The junction had 14 bases not matched to a gene; V was cut back by 0 bases and J by 7 bases. The TCR was taken from a man aged 18 to 29 in good health. The gene calls are TRBV2 and TRBJ1-1; 7 nucleotides align to TRBD1. The source material was naive T cells sorted from blood. The CDR3 DNA follows: TGTGCCAGCAGTGAAGCGCTCGGGGCAGGGGGGGCCTTTGAAGCTTTCTTT. Encoded protein: CASSEALGAGGAFEAFF.